This passage covers 28 T cell receptor beta chains from one sample sequenced in a study of early T cells in non-severe SARS-CoV-2 infection. TCRdb reprocessed the 5' RACE reads via MiXCR and lists one record per CDR3 protein. The sample holds about 72,000 distinct CDR3 sequences; roughly 9.1% are singletons and the top ten take around 8%. The sample was whole blood, taken at baseline. The receptors were sampled from an adult who was a healthcare worker with PCR-confirmed SARS-CoV-2 infection or an uninfected control (not recorded which).

This clonotype was observed at least ten times. The chain has TRBV5-1 and TRBJ1-1; no clear D gene. The V and J ends lost 3 bases and 1 base respectively, with 10 bases between them. Germline V gives CDR1 SGHRS, CDR2 YFSETQ. There are 14 residues in the CDR3. CDR3 region: CASSYQRKNTEAFF. The CDR3 DNA reads TGCGCCAGCAGCTACCAGCGGAAGAACACTGAAGCTTTCTTT.

A few counts support this clonotype. This sequence joins TRBV20-1 and TRBJ2-3, with 9 bases that match TRBD2. The CDR3 is made up of 15 amino acids. V shed 2 bases, J shed 4 bases, and the junction held 7 bases outside the gene matches. CDR1 DFQATT and CDR2 SNEGSKA come from the germline V gene (reference sequence). The CDR3 sequence: CSARNAGGAADTQYF. DNA for the CDR3: TGCAGTGCTAGAAACGCGGGGGGGGCCGCAGATACGCAGTATTTT.

There are a few counts of this clonotype. The chain has TRBV5-4 and TRBJ1-1; no clear D. Trimming removed 0 bases from V and 5 bases from J, with 14 bases in between. This CDR3 is 15 amino acids long. Germline assignment: CDR1 SGHNT and CDR2 YYREEE (reference sequence). In DNA form, the CDR3 reads TGTGCCAGCAGCTTGGAAGCGTATAGTAGGACTGAAGCTTTCTTT. Translating it yields CASSLEAYSRTEAFF.

This clonotype was counted a few times. This chain uses TRBV29-1 with TRBJ1-1, with D hard to call. Trimming took off 4 bases at V and 4 bases at J, with 13 bases between the two ends. Germline V CDR1 and CDR2: SQVTM, ANQGSEA. The CDR3 extends over 13 amino acids. CDR3 sequence (DNA): TGCAGCGTTGCTACCTCCCGGAGCACTGAAGCTTTCTTT. Amino acid sequence: CSVATSRSTEAFF.

The chain recombines TRBV7-3 with TRBJ2-2; D gene uncertain. Germline V lookup: CDR1 SGHTA, CDR2 FQGTGA. Trimming took off 4 bases at V and 7 bases at J, with 13 bases between the two ends. The CDR3 runs to 14 residues. This CDR3 is CASSYGRGSGELFF. CDR3 bases: TGTGCCAGCAGCTACGGACGCGGAAGCGGGGAGCTGTTTTTT.

The gene calls are TRBV10-3 and TRBJ1-3; D is unresolved. CDR1 ENHRY and CDR2 SYGVKD come from the germline V gene. The CDR3 sequence is 17 residues long. Between the trimmed V and J ends, which lost 5 bases and 4 bases, there was a span of 21 bases. Here the CDR3 DNA reads TGTGCCATCAGTCCACTAGCGCCAGATATGAAAGGAAACACCATATATTTT. It encodes CAISPLAPDMKGNTIYF.

The V gene is TRBV20-1, the J gene TRBJ2-7, with D possibly matching TRBD1 (6 bases). CDR1 is DFQATT, CDR2 SNEGSKA, per germline (reference sequence). The V end lost 1 base, the J end lost 0 bases, and 7 bases lay between the germline ends. The CDR3 totals 13 residues. The CDR3 sequence: CSARGDISYEQYF. In nucleotides, the CDR3 is TGCAGTGCTAGAGGGGACATCTCCTACGAGCAGTACTTC.

This clonotype was found many times. The chain joins TRBV29-1 to TRBJ2-7; D might be TRBD2 (6 bases). The V end lost 2 bases, the J end lost 3 bases, and 17 bases lay between the germline ends. The CDR3 loop spans 15 amino acids. The V gene's germline CDR1 is SQVTM and CDR2 ANQGSEA. The CDR3, as DNA: TGCAGCGTTGAATCCAGGCGGGATTTGCGCTACGAGCAGTACTTC. It codes for CSVESRRDLRYEQYF.

The table lists this clonotype with many counts. V is TRBV28 and J is TRBJ1-1; no clear D. The germline V gene has CDR1 MDHEN and CDR2 SYDVKM. This CDR3 spans 14 amino acids. Between the trimmed V and J ends, which lost 5 bases and 1 base, there was a span of 11 bases. The DNA of the CDR3 is TGTGCCAGCAGTCCCCCAGGCCAGAACACTGAAGCTTTCTTT. Amino acid sequence: CASSPPGQNTEAFF.

This clonotype has ten or more counts. This chain joins TRBV9 and TRBJ1-3; D gene ambiguous. From germline, CDR1 is SGDLS and CDR2 YYNGEE. Trimming took 0 bases from V and 0 from J, leaving 10 bases between them. The CDR3 has 16 residues. CDR3 nucleotides: TGTGCCAGCAGCGTAGGGTCAGCCTACTCTGGAAACACCATATATTTT. Its translation is CASSVGSAYSGNTIYF.

This clonotype appeared a few times. This chain links TRBV2 with TRBJ2-3, with no clear D. The CDR3 totals 15 residues. Looked up from germline, CDR1 is SNHLY and CDR2 is FYNNEI. Trimming pared 5 bases from V and 2 bases from J, leaving 14 bases between. The CDR3 DNA sequence: TGTGCCAGCAGTCCTACCCGCAGGCTCACAGATACGCAGTATTTT. Translation gives CASSPTRRLTDTQYF.

This clonotype has more than one count but fewer than ten. The V and J genes are TRBV6-2 or TRBV6-3 and TRBJ1-1; tentatively, D is TRBD1 (5 bases). The V gene's germline CDR1 is MNHEY and CDR2 SVGEGT. The CDR3 runs to 16 residues. Deletions cut 7 bases from V and 0 bases from J, with 18 bases between. This CDR3 reads CASTPEDQGLNTEAFF. Written as DNA, the CDR3 is TGTGCCAGCACCCCGGAGGACCAGGGCCTGAACACTGAAGCTTTCTTT.

This clonotype has ten or more counts. V and J are TRBV7-3 and TRBJ2-7; 8 nucleotides agree with TRBD2. Germline trimming cut 3 bases from V and 5 bases from J; bases unmatched to any gene: 6. The CDR3 spans 14 residues. Germline V gives CDR1 SGHTA, CDR2 FQGTGA. The CDR3 DNA is TGTGCCAGCAGCTTCTTCGGGGGGGCGGACGAGCAGTACTTC. Translated: CASSFFGGADEQYF.

The CDR3 reads CASSIGNGYEQYF. The CDR3, as DNA: TGTGCCAGTAGTATCGGCAACGGGTACGAGCAGTACTTC. V is TRBV19 and J is TRBJ2-7; D uncertain. This CDR3 is 13 amino acids long. Germline CDR1 is LNHDA and CDR2 is SQIVND (reference sequence). Trimming left V 3 bases short and J 4 bases short, with 10 bases between.

The rearrangement uses TRBV7-3 and TRBJ2-3; 12 bases agree with TRBD2. CDR1 and CDR2 (germline): SGHTA, FQGTGA. The length of the CDR3 is 18 residues. With 0 bases clipped from V and 4 bases from J, the junction kept 8 bases outside the gene matches. The CDR3 spells CASSLTVPSGGAADTQYF. CDR3 coding DNA: TGTGCCAGCAGCTTAACAGTCCCTAGCGGGGGGGCCGCAGATACGCAGTATTTT.

The V call is TRBV6-5, the J call TRBJ2-2; perhaps TRBD1 as D (6 bases). The V and J ends lost 7 bases and 4 bases respectively, with 16 bases between them. This CDR3 is built from 15 residues. Germline V gene lookup returns CDR1 MNHEY and CDR2 SVGAGI. DNA of the CDR3: TGTGCCAGCATTCCTCTAGGGGGTGTCACCGGGGAGCTGTTTTTT. Translated, it gives CASIPLGGVTGELFF.

A few counts support this clonotype. The chain has TRBV4-3 and TRBJ1-1; D remains unclear. Germline CDR1 and CDR2: LGHNA and YSLEER. Trimming removed 1 base at V and 0 bases at J, with 3 bases between. The CDR3 runs to 13 residues. The CDR3 DNA sequence: TGCGCCAGCAGCCAAGTCATGAACACTGAAGCTTTCTTT. The encoded protein is CASSQVMNTEAFF.

The chain employs TRBV7-8 and TRBJ1-1; D perhaps matches TRBD1 (6 bases). Deletions cut 2 bases from V and 5 bases from J, with 15 bases between. The CDR3 consists of 15 residues. Germline V gene sequence: CDR1 SGHVS, CDR2 FQNEAQ. The CDR3 is CASSLSPGVGTEAFF. CDR3 coding DNA: TGTGCCAGCAGCTTAAGTCCAGGGGTCGGGACTGAAGCTTTCTTT. Combining the CDR3 with reference TRBV7-8 and TRBJ1-1 gives the whole variable domain GAGVSQSPRYKVAKRGQDVALRCDPISGHVSLFWYQQALGQGPEFLTYFQNEAQLDKSGLPSDRFFAERPEGSVSTLKIQRTQQEDSAVYLCASSLSPGVGTEAFFGQGTRLTVV.

This clonotype has just a few counts. The chain is built from TRBV10-2 and TRBJ2-2; D is perhaps TRBD1 (5 bases). V was pared by 6 bases and J by 2 bases, with 19 bases between. This CDR3 has 17 amino acids. Per germline, CDR1 WSHSY and CDR2 SAAADI. The CDR3 reads CASSPIPGQGNTGELFF. The CDR3 DNA reads TGCGCCAGCAGCCCTATTCCGGGCCAGGGAAACACCGGGGAGCTGTTTTTT.

The chain couples TRBV2 to TRBJ2-1; 9 nucleotides align to TRBD2. Germline values: CDR1 SNHLY, CDR2 FYNNEI. This CDR3 has 15 amino acids. V shed 3 bases, J shed 10 bases, and the junction held 10 bases outside the gene matches. The CDR3 DNA sequence: TGTGCCAGCAGTGACGGTAGCGGGGGCCTATACGAGCAGTTCTTC. The encoded protein is CASSDGSGGLYEQFF.

This chain joins TRBV6-2 or TRBV6-3 and TRBJ1-6, with TRBD1 matching over 7 bases. The length of the CDR3 is 15 residues. Germline CDR1 MNHEY, CDR2 SVGEGT. V lost 2 bases to trimming and J lost 10 bases; unmatched junction nucleotides: 8. CDR3 sequence reads: CASSYRGPRKSPLHF. CDR3 coding DNA: TGTGCCAGCAGTTACAGGGGGCCGAGGAAATCACCCCTCCACTTT.

The table lists this clonotype with a few counts. V is TRBV7-6 and J is TRBJ2-1; D remains unclear. This CDR3 spans 12 amino acids. Germline CDR1 and CDR2: SGHVS and FNYEAQ. The V end was cut by 5 bases, the J end by 8 bases, with 10 bases between. CDR3 region: CASSPTVYEQFF. In DNA, the CDR3 is TGTGCCAGCAGCCCTACGGTCTATGAGCAGTTCTTC.

The V gene is TRBV5-1, the J gene TRBJ2-3; possible D gene TRBD1, 5 bases. The CDR3 contains 15 residues. Deletions cut 0 bases from V and 5 bases from J, with 13 bases between. CDR1 is SGHRS, CDR2 YFSETQ, per germline. The CDR3 protein is CASSLEGLLQDTQYF. CDR3 DNA sequence: TGCGCCAGCAGCTTGGAGGGGCTCCTCCAAGATACGCAGTATTTT.

This clonotype was observed at least ten times. The rearrangement links TRBV27 to TRBJ2-7; D is unclear. This CDR3 comprises 11 residues. Germline V gene sequence: CDR1 MNHEY, CDR2 SMNVEV (reference sequence). V was shortened by 4 bases and J by 2 bases, with 3 bases between the two germline ends. Written as DNA, the CDR3 is TGTGCCAGCAGTTCGGCCTACGAGCAGTACTTC. This codes for CASSSAYEQYF.

This clonotype was seen more than once but under ten times. The genes are TRBV6-6 and TRBJ1-6, with D perhaps TRBD1 (6 bases). CDR1 is MNHNY and CDR2 is SVGAGI in the germline V gene (reference sequence). Trimming took off 4 bases at V and 6 bases at J, with 16 bases between the two ends. The CDR3 extends over 16 amino acids. The CDR3 sequence is CASSSPGQFSNSPLHF. DNA for the CDR3: TGTGCCAGCAGTTCCCCAGGACAGTTCAGTAATTCACCCCTCCACTTT.

The chain links TRBV7-2 to TRBJ2-7; D unresolved. V gave up 4 bases and J gave up 7 bases, with 11 bases separating them. This CDR3 is 12 amino acids long. The germline V gene encodes CDR1 SGHTA and CDR2 FQGNSA. DNA for the CDR3: TGTGCCAGCAGCTATCCGAAGGGAGAGCAGTACTTC. Amino acids: CASSYPKGEQYF.

V gene TRBV9 combines with J gene TRBJ2-3; D is possibly TRBD2 (6 bases). V dropped 3 bases and J dropped 2 bases, with 10 bases sitting between them. The CDR3 runs 14 residues. Germline V gene data show CDR1 as SGDLS and CDR2 as YYNGEE. CDR3 DNA: TGTGCCAGCAGCGCTAGCGCCACCACAGATACGCAGTATTTT. Translation: CASSASATTDTQYF.

This clonotype has only a few counts. The V call is TRBV5-4, the J call TRBJ1-2; 7 bases fit TRBD1. The CDR3 sequence is 14 residues long. Germline CDR1 reads SGHNT; CDR2 reads YYREEE (reference sequence). The V gene end was trimmed by 3 bases and the J gene end by 3 bases; junction bases not matched to a gene: 5. The CDR3 bases are TGTGCCAGCAGCTCACAGGGGCCTGACTATGGCTACACCTTC. Translation gives CASSSQGPDYGYTF. Full variable domain (missing parts from reference TRBV5-4 and TRBJ1-2): ETGVTQSPTHLIKTRGQQVTLRCSSQSGHNTVSWYQQALGQGPQFIFQYYREEENGRGNFPPRFSGLQFPNYSSELNVNALELDDSALYLCASSSQGPDYGYTFGSGTRLTVV.